What follows is one T cell receptor beta chain and its context. Antigen unknown. The protocol was immunoSEQ multiplex PCR, while the TCRdb copy is restricted to in-frame clones and leaves out a portion. The table includes about 35,000 clones, about four fifths detected once. The sample is drawn from a study of STAT5B mutations in CD4+ large granular lymphocyte leukemia. Trimming stripped 2 bases from V and 3 bases from J, with 9 bases between. CDR3 length: 14 residues. The V gene's germline CDR1 is SGHKS and CDR2 YYEKEE (reference sequence). The study's findings and limits: CD4-sorted patient repertoires seemed more clonal than healthy CD4+ repertoires. TRBV06-family usage was enriched in top patient clones (8/27) versus controls (2/35).

This TCR was sampled from a human donor in good health. Sequenced input: CD4+ T cells from blood buffy coats. The chain links TRBV5-5 to TRBJ1-5; D remains ambiguous. The CDR3 loop is CASSLGDNNQPQHF. The CDR3 nucleotides are TGTGCCAGCAGCTTAGGAGACAACAATCAGCCCCAGCATTTT.